This T cell receptor (beta chain) was sequenced for a study of OX40 agonist ivuxolimab in advanced cancers. Study in general: Ivuxolimab, an antibody that agonizes OX40 (CD134), was administered to the patients. One hepatocellular carcinoma and a couple of cutaneous melanoma patients partially responded.

Trimming pared 4 bases from V and 4 bases from J, leaving 20 bases between. This CDR3 is built from 16 residues. Germline values: CDR1 SGDLS, CDR2 YYNGEE. Using immunoSEQ multiplex PCR, the repertoire was profiled, and TCRdb retains in-frame clones only, with some absent. The sample has about 63,000 clones, 90% to 95% seen once; the top ten hold around 4%. The chain employs TRBV9 and TRBJ1-2; weak D call: TRBD1 (6 bases). The origin of this receptor is an adult with an advanced solid tumor such as melanoma, head and neck, liver or kidney cancer. Sequencing used CD4+ or CD8+ T cells sorted from blood, obtained in a trial of the OX40 agonist ivuxolimab. The CDR3 DNA reads as TGTGCCAGCAGCCTCCGGTTCCCAGGGGAAAGCTATGGCTACACCTTC. It codes for CASSLRFPGESYGYTF.